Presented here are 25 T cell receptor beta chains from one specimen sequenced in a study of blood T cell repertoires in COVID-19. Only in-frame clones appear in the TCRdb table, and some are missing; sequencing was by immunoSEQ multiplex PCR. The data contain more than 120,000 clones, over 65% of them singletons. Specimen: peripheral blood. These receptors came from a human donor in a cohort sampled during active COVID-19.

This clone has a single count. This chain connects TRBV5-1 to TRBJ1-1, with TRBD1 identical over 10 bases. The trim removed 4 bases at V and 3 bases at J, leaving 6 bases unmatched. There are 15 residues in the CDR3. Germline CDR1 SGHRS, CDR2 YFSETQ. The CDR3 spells CASSPRTGGHTEAFF. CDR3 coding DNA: TGCGCCAGCAGCCCGCGGACAGGGGGTCACACTGAAGCTTTCTTT.

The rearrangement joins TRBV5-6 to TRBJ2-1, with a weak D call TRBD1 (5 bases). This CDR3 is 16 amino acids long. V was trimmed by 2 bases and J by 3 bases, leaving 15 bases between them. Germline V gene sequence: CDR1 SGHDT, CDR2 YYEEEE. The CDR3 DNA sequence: TGTGCCAGCAGCTTATATGAGAGACAGTTCTACAATGAGCAGTTCTTC. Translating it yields CASSLYERQFYNEQFF. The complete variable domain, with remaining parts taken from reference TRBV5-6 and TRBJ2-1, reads DAGVTQSPTHLIKTRGQQVTLRCSPKSGHDTVSWYQQALGQGPQFIFQYYEEEERQRGNFPDRFSGHQFPNYSSELNVNALLLGDSALYLCASSLYERQFYNEQFFGPGTRLTVL.

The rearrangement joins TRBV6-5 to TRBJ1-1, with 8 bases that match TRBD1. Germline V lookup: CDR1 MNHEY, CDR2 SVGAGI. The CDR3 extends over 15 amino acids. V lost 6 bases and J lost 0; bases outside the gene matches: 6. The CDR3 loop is CASRPSRGLNTEAFF. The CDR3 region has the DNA TGTGCCAGCAGACCGAGCAGGGGGCTGAACACTGAAGCTTTCTTT.

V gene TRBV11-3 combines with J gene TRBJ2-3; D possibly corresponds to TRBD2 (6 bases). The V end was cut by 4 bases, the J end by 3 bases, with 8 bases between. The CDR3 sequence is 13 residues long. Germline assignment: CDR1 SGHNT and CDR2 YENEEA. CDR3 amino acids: CASSSGGTDTQYF. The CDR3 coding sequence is TGTGCCAGCAGCTCTGGGGGGACAGATACGCAGTATTTT.

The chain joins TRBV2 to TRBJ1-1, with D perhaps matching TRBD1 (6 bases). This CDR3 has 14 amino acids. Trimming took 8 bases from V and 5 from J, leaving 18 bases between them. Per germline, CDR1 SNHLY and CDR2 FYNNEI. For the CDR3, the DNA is TGTGCCAGCGGGGAGGGGGGTTCGGAAACTGAAGCTTTCTTT. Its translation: CASGEGGSETEAFF.

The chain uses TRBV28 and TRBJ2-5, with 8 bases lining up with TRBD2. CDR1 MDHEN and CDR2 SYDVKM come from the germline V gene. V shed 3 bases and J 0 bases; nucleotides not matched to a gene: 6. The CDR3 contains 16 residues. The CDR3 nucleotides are TGTGCCAGCAGTTTCCGTAGCGGGGCGTACCAAGAGACCCAGTACTTC. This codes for CASSFRSGAYQETQYF.

This CDR3 is CASSAGTSGSDEQYV. In nucleotides, the CDR3 is TGTGCCAGCTCTGCCGGGACTAGCGGGAGCGACGAGCAGTACGTC. The chain employs TRBV18 and TRBJ2-7; TRBD2 matches 14 bases. The CDR3 has 15 residues. CDR1 is KGHSH, CDR2 LQKENI, per germline. The trim removed 6 bases at V and 5 bases at J, leaving 6 bases unmatched.

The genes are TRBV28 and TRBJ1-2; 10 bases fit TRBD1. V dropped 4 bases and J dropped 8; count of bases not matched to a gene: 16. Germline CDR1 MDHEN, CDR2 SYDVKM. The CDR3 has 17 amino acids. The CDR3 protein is CASSSPRDRDRGTGYTF. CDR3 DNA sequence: TGTGCCAGCAGTTCCCCGAGAGACCGGGACAGGGGTACCGGCTACACCTTC.

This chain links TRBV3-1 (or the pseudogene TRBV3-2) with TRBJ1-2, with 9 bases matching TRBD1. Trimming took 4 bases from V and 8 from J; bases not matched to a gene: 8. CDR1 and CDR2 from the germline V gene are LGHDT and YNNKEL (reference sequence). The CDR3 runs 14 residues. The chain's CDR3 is CASSPSGQGEGYTF. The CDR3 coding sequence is TGTGCCAGCAGCCCCTCGGGACAGGGCGAAGGCTACACCTTC.

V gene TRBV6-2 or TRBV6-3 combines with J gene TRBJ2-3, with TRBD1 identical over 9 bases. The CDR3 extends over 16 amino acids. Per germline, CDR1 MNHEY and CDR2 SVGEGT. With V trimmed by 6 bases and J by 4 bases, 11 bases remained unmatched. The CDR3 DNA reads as TGTGCCAGCAGCCGAGAGGGGACAGGGCCACCAGATACGCAGTATTTT. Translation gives CASSREGTGPPDTQYF.

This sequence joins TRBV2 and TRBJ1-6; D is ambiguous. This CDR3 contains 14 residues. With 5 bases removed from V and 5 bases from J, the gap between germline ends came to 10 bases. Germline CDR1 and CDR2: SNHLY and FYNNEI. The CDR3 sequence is CASSLDGDNSPLHF. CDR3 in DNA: TGTGCCAGCAGTTTGGACGGGGATAATTCACCCCTCCACTTT.

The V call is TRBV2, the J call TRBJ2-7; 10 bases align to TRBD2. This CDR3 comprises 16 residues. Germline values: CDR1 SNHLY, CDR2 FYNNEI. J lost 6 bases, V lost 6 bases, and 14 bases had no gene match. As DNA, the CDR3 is TGTGCCAGCAGCAAAGGACTAGCGGAACTCCGGGGCGAGCAGTACGTC. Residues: CASSKGLAELRGEQYV.

The DNA of the CDR3 is TGTGCCAGCTCAACAGGGGCGGACACTGAAGCTTTCTTT. Translating it yields CASSTGADTEAFF. The rearrangement joins TRBV18 to TRBJ1-1; 7 positions match TRBD1. J lost 3 bases, V lost 5 bases, and 3 bases had no gene match. Germline CDR1 and CDR2: KGHSH and LQKENI. The CDR3 consists of 13 residues.

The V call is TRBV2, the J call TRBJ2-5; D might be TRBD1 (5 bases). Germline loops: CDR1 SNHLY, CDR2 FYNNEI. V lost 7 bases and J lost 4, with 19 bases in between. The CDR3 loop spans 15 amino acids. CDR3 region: CASTTQGAWGETQYF. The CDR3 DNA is TGTGCCAGCACCACCCAGGGCGCCTGGGGAGAGACCCAGTACTTC.

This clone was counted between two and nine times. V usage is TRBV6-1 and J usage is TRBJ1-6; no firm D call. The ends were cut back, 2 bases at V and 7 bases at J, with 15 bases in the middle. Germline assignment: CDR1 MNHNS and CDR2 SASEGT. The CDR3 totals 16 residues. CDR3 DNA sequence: TGTGCCAGCAGTGAATCCACCTGGACGGGGAATTCACCCCTCCACTTT. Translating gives CASSESTWTGNSPLHF.

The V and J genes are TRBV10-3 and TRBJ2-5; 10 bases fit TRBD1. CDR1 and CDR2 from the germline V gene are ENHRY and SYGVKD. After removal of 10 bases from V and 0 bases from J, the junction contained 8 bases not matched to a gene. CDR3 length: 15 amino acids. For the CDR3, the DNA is TGTGCCACCTCCGGGACAGGGGACTACCAAGAGACCCAGTACTTC. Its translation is CATSGTGDYQETQYF.

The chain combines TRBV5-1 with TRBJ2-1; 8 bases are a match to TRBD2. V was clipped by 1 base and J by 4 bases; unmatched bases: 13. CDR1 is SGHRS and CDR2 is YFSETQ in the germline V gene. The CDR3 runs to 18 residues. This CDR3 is CASSLYPRREVVYNEQFF. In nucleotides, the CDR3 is TGCGCCAGCAGCTTGTACCCCCGGCGGGAGGTTGTATACAATGAGCAGTTCTTC.

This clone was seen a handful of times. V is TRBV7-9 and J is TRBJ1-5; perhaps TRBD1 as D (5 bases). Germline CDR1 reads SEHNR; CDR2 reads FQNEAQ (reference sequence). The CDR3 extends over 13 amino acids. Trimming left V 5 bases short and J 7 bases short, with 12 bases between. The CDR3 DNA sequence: TGTGCCAGCAGCCTTGGACAACAACAGCCCCAGCATTTT. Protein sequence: CASSLGQQQPQHF.

The CDR3 spells CSASGGGNTGELFF. The CDR3 DNA reads TGCAGTGCTAGTGGCGGGGGAAACACCGGGGAGCTGTTTTTT. The genes are TRBV20-1 and TRBJ2-2; TRBD2 agrees at 7 bases. The V gene's germline CDR1 is DFQATT and CDR2 SNEGSKA (reference sequence). Losses at the gene ends were 3 bases for V and 2 bases for J; bases not matched to a gene: 3. The CDR3 sequence is 14 residues long.

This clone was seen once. CDR3 DNA sequence: TGTGCCACCAGCAGAACCCGGGAGGGTGGGCCCCAGCATTTT. This codes for CATSRTREGGPQHF. This chain uses TRBV15 with TRBJ1-5, with no clear D. V was clipped by 2 bases and J by 9 bases, with 14 bases between them. Germline V gene sequence: CDR1 LNHNV, CDR2 YYDKDF (reference sequence). CDR3 length: 14 residues.

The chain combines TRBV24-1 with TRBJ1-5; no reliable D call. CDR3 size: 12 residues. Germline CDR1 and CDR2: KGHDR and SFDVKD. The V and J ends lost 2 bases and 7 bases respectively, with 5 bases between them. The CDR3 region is CATSDSAQPQHF. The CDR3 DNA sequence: TGTGCCACCAGTGATTCCGCGCAGCCCCAGCATTTT.

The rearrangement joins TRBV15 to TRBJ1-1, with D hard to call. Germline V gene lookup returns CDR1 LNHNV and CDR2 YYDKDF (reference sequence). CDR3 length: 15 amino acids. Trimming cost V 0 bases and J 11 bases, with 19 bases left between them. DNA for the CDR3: TGTGCCACCAGCAGAGATATCGCTGATAACTTTGTGGCTTTCTTT. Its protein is CATSRDIADNFVAFF.

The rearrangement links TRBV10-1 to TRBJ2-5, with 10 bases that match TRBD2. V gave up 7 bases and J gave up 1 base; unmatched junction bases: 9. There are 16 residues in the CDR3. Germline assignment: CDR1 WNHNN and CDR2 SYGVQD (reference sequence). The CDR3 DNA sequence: TGCGCCAGCATTAGACTAGCGGGCCCTCTCCAAGAGACCCAGTACTTC. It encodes CASIRLAGPLQETQYF.

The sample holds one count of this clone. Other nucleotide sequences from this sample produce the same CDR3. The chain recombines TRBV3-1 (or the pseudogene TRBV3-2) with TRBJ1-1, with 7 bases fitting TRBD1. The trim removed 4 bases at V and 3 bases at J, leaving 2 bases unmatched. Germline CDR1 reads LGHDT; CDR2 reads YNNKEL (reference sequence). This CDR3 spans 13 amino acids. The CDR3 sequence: CASSLTGDTEAFF. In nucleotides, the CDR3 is TGTGCCAGCAGCCTCACAGGGGACACTGAAGCTTTCTTT.

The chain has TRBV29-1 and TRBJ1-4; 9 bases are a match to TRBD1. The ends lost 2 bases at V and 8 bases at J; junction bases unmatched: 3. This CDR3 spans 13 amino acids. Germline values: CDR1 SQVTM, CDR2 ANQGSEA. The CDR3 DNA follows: TGCAGCGTTGAATTGACAGGGGGAGAAAAACTGTTTTTT. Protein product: CSVELTGGEKLFF.